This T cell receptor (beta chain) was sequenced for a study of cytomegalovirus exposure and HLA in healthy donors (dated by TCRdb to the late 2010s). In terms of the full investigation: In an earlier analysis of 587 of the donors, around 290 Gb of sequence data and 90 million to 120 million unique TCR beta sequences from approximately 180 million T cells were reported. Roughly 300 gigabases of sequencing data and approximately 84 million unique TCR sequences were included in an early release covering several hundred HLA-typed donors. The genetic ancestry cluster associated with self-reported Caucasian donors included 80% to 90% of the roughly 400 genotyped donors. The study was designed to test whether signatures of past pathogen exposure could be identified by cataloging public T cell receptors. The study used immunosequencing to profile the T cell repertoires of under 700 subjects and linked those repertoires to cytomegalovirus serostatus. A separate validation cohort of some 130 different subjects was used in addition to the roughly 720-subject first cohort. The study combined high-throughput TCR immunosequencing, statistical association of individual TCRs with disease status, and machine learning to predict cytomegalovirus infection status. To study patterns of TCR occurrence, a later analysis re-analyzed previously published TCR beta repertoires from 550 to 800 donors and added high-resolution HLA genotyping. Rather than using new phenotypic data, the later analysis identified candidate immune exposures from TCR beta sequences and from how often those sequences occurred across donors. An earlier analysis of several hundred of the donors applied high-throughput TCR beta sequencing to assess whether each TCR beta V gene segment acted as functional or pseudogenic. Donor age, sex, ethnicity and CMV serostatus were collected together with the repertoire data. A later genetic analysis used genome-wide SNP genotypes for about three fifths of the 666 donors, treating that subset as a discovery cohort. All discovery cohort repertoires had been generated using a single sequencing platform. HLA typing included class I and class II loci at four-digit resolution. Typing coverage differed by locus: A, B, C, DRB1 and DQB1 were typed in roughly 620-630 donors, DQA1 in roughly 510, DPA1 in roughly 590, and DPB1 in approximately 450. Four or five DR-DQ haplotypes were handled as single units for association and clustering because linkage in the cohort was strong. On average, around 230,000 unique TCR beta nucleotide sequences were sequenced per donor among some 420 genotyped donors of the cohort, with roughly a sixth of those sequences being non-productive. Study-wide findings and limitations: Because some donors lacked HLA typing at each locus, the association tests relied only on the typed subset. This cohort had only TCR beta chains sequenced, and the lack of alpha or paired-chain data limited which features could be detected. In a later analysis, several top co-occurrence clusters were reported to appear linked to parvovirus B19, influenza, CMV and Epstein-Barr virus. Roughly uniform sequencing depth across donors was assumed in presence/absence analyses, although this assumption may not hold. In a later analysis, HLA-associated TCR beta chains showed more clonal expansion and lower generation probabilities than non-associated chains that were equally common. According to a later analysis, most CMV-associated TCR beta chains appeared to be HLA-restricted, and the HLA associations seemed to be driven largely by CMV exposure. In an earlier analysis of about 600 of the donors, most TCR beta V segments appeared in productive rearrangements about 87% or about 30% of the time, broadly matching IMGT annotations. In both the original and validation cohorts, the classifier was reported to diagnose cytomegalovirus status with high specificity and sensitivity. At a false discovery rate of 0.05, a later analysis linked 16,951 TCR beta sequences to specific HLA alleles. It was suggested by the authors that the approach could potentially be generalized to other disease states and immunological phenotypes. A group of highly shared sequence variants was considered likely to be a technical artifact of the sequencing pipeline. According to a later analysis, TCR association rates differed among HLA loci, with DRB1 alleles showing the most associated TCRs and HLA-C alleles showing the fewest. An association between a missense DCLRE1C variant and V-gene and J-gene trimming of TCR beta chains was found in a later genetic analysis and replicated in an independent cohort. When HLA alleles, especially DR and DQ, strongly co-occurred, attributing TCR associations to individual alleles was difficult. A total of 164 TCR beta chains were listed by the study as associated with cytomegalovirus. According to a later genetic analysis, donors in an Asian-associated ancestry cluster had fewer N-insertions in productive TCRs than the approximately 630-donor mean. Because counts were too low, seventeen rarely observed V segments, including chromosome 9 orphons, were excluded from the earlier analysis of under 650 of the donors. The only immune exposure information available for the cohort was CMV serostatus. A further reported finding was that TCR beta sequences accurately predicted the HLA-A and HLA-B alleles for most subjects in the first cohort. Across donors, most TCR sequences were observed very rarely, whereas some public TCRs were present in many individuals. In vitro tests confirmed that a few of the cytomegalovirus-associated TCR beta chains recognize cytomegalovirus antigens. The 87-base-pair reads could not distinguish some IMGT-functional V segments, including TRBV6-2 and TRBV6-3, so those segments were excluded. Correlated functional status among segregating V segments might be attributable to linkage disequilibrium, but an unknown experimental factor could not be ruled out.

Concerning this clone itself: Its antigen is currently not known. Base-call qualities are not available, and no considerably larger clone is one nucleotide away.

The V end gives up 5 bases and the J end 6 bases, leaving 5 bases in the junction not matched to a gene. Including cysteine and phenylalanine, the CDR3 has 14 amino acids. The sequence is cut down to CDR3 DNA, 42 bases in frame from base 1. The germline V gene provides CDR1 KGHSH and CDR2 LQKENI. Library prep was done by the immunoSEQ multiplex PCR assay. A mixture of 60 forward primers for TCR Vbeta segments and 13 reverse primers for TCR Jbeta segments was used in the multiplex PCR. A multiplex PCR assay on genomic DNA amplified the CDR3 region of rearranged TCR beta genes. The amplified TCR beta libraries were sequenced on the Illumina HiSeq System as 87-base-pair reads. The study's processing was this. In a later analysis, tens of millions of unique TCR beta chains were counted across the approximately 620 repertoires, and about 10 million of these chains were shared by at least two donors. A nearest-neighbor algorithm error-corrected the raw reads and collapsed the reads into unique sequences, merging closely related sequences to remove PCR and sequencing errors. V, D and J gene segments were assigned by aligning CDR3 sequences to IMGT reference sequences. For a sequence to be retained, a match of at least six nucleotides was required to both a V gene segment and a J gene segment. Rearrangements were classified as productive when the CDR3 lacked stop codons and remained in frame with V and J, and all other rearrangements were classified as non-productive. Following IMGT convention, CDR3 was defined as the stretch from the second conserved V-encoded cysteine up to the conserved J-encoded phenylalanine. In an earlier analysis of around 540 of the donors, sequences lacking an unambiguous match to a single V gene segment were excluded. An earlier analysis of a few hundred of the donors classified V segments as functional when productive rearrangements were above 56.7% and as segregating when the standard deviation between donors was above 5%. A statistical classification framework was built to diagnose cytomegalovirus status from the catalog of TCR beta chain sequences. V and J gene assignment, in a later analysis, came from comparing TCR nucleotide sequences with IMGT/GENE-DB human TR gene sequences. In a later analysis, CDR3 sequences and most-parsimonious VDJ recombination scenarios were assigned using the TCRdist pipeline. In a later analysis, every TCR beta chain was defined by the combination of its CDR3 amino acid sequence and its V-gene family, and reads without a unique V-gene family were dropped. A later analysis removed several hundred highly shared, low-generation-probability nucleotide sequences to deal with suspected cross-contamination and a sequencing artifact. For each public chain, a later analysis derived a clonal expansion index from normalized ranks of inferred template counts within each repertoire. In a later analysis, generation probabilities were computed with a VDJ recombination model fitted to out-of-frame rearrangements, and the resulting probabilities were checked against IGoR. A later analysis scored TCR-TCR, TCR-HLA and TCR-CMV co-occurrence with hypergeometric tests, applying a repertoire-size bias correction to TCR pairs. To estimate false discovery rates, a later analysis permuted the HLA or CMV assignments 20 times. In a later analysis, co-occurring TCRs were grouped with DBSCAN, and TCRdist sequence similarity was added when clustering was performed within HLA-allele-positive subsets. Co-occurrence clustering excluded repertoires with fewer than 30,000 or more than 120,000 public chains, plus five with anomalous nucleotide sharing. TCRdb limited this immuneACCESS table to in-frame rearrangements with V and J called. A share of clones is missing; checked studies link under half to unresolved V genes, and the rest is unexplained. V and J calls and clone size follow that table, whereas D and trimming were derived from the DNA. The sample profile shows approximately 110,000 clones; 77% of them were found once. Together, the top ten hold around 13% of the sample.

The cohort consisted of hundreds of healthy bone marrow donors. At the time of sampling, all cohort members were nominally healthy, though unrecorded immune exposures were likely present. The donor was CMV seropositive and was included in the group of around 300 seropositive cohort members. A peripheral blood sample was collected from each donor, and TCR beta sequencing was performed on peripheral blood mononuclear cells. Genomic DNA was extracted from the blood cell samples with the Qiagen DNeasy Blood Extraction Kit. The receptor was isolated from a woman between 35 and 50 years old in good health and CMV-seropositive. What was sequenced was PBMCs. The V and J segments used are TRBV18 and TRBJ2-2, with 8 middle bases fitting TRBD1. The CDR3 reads CASSADRGPGELFF. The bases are TGTGCCAGCTCAGCCGACAGGGGACCCGGGGAGCTGTTTTTT.